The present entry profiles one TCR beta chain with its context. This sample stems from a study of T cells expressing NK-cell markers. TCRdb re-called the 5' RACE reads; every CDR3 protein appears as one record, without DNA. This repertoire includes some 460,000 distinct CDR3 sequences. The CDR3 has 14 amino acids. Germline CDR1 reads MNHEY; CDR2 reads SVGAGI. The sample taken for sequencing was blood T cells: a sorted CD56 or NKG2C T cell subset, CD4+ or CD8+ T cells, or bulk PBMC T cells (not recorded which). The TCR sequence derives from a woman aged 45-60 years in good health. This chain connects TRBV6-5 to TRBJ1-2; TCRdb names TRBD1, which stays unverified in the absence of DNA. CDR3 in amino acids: CASRSGTVNYGYTF.